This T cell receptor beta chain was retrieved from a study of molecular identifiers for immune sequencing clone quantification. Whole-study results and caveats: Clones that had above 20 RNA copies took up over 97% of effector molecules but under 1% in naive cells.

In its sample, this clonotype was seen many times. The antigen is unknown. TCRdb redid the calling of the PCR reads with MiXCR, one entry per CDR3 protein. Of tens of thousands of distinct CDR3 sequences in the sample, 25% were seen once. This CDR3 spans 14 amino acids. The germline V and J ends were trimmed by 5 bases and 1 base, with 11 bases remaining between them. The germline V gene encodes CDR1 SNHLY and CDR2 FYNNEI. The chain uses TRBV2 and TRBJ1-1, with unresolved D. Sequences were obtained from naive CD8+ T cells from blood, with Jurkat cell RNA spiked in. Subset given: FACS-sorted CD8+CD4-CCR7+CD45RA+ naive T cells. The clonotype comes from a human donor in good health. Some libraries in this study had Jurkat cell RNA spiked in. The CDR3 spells CASSSPLQNTEAFF. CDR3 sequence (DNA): TGTGCCAGCAGTTCTCCACTTCAGAACACTGAAGCTTTCTTT. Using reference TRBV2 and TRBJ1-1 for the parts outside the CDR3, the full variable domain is EPEVTQTPSHQVTQMGQEVILRCVPISNHLYFYWYRQILGQKVEFLVSFYNNEISEKSEIFDDQFSVERPDGSNFTLKIRSTKLEDSAMYFCASSSPLQNTEAFFGQGTRLTVV.